This T cell receptor (beta chain) derives from a study of blood T cell repertoires in COVID-19. Across the whole study: The United States, Italy and Spain supplied acute and convalescent COVID-19 samples. T cells, B-cell-depleted T cells, or PBMCs provided the cDNA or gDNA that served as material.

This clone appeared once. V dropped 4 bases and J dropped 12 bases, with 15 bases sitting between them. The CDR3 spans 12 residues. Per germline, CDR1 MDHEN and CDR2 SYDVKM. Per the original data handling: Scientists estimated how many nucleated cells there were by amplifying reference gene primers. Data came from immunoSEQ multiplex PCR; TCRdb stores just in-frame clones and leaves some out. V, J and clone size reflect that table, while D and trimming were determined from the DNA. This sample has some 120,000 clones, with about four fifths found just once. Sequenced sample: peripheral blood. The rearrangement links TRBV28 to TRBJ1-1; unclear D gene. The sequence derives from a man between 60 and 75 years old with acute or convalescent COVID-19. In DNA form, the CDR3 reads TGTGCCAGCAGTTCCCCGGGTTTCGGGACTTTCTTT. As protein: CASSSPGFGTFF.